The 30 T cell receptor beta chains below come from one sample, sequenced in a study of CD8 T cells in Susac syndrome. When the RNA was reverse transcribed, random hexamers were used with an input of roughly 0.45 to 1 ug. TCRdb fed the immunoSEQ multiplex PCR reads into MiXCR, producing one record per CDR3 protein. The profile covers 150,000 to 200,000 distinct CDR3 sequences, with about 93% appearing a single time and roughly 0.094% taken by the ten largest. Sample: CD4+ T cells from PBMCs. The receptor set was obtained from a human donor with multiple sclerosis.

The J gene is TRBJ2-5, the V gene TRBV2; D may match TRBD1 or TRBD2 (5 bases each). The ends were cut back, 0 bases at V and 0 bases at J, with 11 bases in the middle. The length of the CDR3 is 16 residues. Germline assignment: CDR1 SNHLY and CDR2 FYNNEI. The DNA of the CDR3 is TGTGCCAGCAGTGAAGCGAGGGGTCTGTACCAAGAGACCCAGTACTTC. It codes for CASSEARGLYQETQYF.

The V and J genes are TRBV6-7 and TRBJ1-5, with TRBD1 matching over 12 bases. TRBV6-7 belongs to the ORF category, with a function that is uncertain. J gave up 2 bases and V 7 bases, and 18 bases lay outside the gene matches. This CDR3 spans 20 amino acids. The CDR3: CASIRAPRPGQGACNQPQHF. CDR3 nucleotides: TGTGCCAGCATTCGAGCCCCTAGACCGGGACAGGGGGCTTGCAATCAGCCCCAGCATTTT.

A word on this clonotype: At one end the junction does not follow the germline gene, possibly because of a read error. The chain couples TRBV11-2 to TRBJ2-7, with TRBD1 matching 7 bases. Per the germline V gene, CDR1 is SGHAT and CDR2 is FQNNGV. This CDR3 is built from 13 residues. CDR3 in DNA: TGTGCCAGCAGCTTAAGGGACAGCCTTCGATATGACTTC. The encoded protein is CASSLRDSLRYDF.

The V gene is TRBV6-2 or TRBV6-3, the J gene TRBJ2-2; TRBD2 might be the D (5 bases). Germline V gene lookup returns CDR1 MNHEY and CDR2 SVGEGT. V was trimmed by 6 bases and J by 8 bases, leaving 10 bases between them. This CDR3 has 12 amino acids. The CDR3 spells CASRTPGGELFF. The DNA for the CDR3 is TGTGCCAGCAGAACGCCGGGGGGGGAGCTGTTTTTT.

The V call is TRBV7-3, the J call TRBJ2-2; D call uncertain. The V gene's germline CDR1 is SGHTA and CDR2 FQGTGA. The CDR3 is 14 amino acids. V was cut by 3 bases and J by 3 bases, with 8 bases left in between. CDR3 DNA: TGTGCCAGCAGCTTTGCGCGAGACACCGGGGAGCTGTTTTTT. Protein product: CASSFARDTGELFF.

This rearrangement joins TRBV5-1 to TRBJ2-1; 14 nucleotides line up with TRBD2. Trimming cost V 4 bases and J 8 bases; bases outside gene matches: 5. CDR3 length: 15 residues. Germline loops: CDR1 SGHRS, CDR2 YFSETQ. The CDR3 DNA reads TGCGCCAGCAGCCCGGGACTAGCGGGAGTAGATGAGCAGTTCTTC. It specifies CASSPGLAGVDEQFF.

The CDR3 protein is CASSLGGQGTDEQYF. CDR3 DNA: TGCGCCAGCAGCCTGGGGGGACAGGGGACCGACGAGCAGTACTTC. The chain combines TRBV5-1 with TRBJ2-7; 10 nucleotides agree with TRBD1. J lost 5 bases, V lost 4 bases, and 9 bases had no gene match. This CDR3 has 15 amino acids. CDR1 SGHRS and CDR2 YFSETQ come from the germline V gene.

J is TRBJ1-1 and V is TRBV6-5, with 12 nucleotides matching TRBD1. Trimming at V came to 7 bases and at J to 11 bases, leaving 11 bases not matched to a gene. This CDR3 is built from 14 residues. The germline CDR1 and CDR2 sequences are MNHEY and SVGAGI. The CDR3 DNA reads TGTGCCAGCACCGTCAGCCGGGACAGGGGGCAGGCTTTCTTT. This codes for CASTVSRDRGQAFF.

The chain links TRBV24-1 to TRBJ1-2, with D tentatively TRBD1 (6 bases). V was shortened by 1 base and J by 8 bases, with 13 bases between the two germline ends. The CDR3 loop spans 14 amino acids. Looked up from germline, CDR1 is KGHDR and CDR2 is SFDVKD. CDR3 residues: CATSDLTTGSGYTF. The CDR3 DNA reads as TGTGCCACCAGTGATTTAACGACAGGATCCGGCTACACCTTC.

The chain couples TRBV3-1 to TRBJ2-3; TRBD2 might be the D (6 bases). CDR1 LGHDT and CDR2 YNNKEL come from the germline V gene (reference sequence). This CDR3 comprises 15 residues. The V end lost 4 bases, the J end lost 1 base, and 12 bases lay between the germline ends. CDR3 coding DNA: TGTGCCAGCAGCCTAGGGACTCACGGCACAGATACGCAGTATTTT. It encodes CASSLGTHGTDTQYF.

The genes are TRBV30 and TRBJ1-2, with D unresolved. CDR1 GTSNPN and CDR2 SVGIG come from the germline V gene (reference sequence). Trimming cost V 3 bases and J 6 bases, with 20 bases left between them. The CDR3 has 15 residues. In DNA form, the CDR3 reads TGTGCCTGGAGCCCAACCGGGCCCCGACTCGATGGCTACACCTTC. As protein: CAWSPTGPRLDGYTF.

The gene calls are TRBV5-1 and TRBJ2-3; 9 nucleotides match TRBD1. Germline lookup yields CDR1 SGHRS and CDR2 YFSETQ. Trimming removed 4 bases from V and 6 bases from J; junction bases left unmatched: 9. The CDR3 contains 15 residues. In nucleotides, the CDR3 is TGCGCCAGCAGCCCCGGACAGGGGAGCGACGATACGCAGTATTTT. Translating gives CASSPGQGSDDTQYF.

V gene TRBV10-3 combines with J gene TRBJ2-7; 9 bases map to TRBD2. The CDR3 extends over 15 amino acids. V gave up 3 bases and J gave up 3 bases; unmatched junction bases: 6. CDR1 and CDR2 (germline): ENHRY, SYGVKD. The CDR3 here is CAISEGSSGNYEQYF. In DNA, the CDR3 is TGTGCCATCAGTGAAGGATCTAGCGGGAACTACGAGCAGTACTTC.

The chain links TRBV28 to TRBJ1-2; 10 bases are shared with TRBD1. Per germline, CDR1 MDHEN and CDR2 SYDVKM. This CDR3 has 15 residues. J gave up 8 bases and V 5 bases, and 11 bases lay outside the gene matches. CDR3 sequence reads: CASSESGQGERGYTF. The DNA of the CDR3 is TGTGCCAGCAGTGAGAGTGGACAGGGGGAGAGAGGCTACACCTTC.

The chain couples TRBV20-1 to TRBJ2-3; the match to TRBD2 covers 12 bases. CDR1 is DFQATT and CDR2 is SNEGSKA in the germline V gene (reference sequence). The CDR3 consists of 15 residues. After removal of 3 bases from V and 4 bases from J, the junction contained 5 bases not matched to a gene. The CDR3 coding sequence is TGCAGTGCTAGGGGATCTAGCGGGAGGGCAGATACGCAGTATTTT. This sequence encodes CSARGSSGRADTQYF.

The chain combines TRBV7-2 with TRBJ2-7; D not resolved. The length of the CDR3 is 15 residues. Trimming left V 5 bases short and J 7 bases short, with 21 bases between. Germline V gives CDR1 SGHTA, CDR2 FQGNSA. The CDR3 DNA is TGTGCCAGCAGCCCGCTGGCCCACCAGAATGTAGAGCAGTACTTC. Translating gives CASSPLAHQNVEQYF.

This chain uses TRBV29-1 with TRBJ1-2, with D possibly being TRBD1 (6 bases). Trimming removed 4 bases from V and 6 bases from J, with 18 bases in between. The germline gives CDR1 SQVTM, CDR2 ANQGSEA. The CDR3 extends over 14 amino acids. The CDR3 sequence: CSVGDNHSPHGYTF. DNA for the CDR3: TGCAGCGTTGGGGACAATCACTCACCTCATGGCTACACCTTC. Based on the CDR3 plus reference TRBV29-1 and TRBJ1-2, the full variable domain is SAVISQKPSRDICQRGTSLTIQCQVDSQVTMMFWYRQQPGQSLTLIATANQGSEATYESGFVIDKFPISRPNLTFSTLTVSNMSPEDSSIYLCSVGDNHSPHGYTFGSGTRLTVV.

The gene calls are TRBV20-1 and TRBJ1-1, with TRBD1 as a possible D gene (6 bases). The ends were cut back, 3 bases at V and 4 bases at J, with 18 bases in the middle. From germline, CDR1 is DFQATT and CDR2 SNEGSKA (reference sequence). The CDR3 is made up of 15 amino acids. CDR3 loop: CSASGGHTGGTEAFF. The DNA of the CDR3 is TGCAGTGCTAGTGGGGGACACACTGGCGGCACTGAAGCTTTCTTT.

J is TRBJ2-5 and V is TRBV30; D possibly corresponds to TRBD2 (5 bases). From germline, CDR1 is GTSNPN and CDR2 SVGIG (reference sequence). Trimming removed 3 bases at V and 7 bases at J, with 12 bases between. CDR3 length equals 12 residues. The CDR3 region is CAWSGNLRTQYF. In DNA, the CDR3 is TGTGCCTGGAGCGGGAACCTAAGGACCCAGTACTTC.

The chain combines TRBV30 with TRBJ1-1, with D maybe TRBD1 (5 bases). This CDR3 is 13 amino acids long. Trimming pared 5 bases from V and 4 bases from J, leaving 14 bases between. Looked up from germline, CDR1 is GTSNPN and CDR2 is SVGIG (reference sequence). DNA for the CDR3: TGTGCCTGGGCAAGGGGAGCGAGCACTGAAGCTTTCTTT. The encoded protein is CAWARGASTEAFF.

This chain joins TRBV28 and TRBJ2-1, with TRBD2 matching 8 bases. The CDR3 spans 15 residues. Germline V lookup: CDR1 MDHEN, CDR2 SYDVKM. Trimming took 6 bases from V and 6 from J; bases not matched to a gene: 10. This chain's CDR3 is CASSTGGRAVNEQFF. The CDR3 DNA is TGTGCCAGCAGCACGGGGGGGAGGGCCGTCAATGAGCAGTTCTTC.

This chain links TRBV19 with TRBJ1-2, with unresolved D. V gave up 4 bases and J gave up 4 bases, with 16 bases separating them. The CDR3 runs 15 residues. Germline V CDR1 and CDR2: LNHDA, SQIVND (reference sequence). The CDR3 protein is CASSTSELWRYGYTF. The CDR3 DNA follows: TGTGCCAGTAGTACCTCCGAGTTGTGGCGCTATGGCTACACCTTC.

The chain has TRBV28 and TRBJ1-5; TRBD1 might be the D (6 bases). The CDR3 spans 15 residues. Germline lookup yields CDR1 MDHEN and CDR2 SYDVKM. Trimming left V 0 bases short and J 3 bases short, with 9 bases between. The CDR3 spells CASSLWGGHNQPQHF. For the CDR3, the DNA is TGTGCCAGCAGTTTATGGGGGGGACACAATCAGCCCCAGCATTTT.

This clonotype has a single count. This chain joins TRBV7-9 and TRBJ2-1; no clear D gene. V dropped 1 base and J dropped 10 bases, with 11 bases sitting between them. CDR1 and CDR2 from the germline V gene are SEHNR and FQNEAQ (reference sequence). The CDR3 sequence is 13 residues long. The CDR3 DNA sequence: TGTGCCAGCAGCTTAGGAACCCGGCAAGAGCAGTTCTTC. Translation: CASSLGTRQEQFF.

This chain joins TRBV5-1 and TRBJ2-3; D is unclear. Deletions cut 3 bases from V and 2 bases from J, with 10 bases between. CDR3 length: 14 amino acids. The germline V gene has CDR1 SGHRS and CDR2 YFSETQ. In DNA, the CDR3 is TGCGCCAGCAGCTCGGCGGAGATCACAGATACGCAGTATTTT. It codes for CASSSAEITDTQYF.

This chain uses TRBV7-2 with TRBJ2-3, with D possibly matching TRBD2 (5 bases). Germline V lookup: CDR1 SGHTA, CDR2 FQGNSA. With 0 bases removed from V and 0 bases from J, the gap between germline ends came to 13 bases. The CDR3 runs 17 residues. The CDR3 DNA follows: TGTGCCAGCAGCTTAGCCGGGCTAGCCGTTAGCACAGATACGCAGTATTTT. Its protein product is CASSLAGLAVSTDTQYF.

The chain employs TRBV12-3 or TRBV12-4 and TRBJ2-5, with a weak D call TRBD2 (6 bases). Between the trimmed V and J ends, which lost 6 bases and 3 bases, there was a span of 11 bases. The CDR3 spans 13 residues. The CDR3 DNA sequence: TGTGCCAGCAGGTTACTAGCAGAAGAGACCCAGTACTTC. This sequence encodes CASRLLAEETQYF.

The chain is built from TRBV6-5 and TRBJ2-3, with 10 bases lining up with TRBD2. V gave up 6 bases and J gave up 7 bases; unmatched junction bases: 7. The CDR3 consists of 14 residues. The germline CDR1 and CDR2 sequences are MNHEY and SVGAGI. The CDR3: CASSPAGGVNTQYF. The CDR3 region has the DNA TGTGCCAGCAGCCCAGCGGGGGGGGTAAATACGCAGTATTTT.

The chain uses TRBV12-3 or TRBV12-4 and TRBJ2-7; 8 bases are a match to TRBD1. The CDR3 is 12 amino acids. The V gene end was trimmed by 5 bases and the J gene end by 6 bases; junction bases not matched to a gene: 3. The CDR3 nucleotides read TGTGCCAGCAGTACGGACAGGGCCGAGCAGTACTTC. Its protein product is CASSTDRAEQYF.

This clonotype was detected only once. In nucleotides, the CDR3 is TGTGCCAGCAGTTCGGAGGGTAGCCGGAACCCCTACGAGCAGTACTTC. Amino acids: CASSSEGSRNPYEQYF. The chain couples TRBV6-2 or TRBV6-3 to TRBJ2-7; tentative D call: TRBD2 (6 bases). Trimming left V 4 bases short and J 2 bases short, with 18 bases between. The CDR3 runs 16 residues. Germline assignment: CDR1 MNHEY and CDR2 SVGEGT.